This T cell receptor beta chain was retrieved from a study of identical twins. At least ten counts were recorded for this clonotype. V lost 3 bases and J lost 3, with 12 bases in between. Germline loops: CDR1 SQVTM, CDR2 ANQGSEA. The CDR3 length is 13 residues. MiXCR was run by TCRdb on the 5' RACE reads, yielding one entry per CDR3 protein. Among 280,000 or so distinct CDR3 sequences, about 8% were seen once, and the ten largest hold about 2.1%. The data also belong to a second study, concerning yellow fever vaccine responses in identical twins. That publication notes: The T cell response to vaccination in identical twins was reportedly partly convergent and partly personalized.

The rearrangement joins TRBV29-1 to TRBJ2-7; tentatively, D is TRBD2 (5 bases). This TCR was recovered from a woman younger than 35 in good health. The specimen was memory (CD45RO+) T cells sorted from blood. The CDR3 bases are TGCAGCGTTGAGGAAGGAGGCGGCTACGAGCAGTACTTC. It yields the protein CSVEEGGGYEQYF.